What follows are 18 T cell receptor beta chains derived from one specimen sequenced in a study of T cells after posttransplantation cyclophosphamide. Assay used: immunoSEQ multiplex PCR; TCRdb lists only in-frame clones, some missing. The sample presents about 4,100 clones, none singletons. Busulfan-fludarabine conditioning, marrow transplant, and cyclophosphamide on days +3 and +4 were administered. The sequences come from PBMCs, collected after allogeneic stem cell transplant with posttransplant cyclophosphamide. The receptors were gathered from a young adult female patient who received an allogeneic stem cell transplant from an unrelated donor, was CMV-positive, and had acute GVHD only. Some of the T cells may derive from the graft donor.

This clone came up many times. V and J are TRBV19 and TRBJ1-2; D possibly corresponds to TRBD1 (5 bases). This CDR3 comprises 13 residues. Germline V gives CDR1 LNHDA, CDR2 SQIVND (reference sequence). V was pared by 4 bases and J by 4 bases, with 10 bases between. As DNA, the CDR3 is TGTGCCAGTAGTACAGGGATCGTCTATGGCTACACCTTC. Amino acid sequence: CASSTGIVYGYTF. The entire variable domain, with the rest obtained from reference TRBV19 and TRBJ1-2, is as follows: DGGITQSPKYLFRKEGQNVTLSCEQNLNHDAMYWYRQDPGQGLRLIYYSQIVNDFQKGDIAEGYSVSREKKESFPLTVTSAQKNPTAFYLCASSTGIVYGYTFGSGTRLTVV.

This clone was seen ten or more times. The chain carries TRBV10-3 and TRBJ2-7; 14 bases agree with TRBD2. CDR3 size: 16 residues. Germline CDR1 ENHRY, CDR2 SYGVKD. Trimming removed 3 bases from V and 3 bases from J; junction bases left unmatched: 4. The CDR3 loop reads CAISDPGLAGGYEQYF. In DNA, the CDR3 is TGTGCCATCAGTGATCCCGGACTAGCGGGAGGCTACGAGCAGTACTTC.

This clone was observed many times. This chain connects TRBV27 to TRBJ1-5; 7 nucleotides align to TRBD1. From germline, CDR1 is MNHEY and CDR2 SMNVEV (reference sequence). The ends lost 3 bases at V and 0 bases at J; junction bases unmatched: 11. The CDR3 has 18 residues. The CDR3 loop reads CASSFLTPGQSSNQPQHF. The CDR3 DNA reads TGTGCCAGCAGTTTTCTTACCCCGGGACAGAGTAGCAATCAGCCCCAGCATTTT.

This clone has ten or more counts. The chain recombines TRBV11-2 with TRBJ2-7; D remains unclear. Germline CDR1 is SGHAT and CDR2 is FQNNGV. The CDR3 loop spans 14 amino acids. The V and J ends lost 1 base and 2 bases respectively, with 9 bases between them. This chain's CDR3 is CASSLGPGTYEQYF. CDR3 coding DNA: TGTGCCAGCAGCTTAGGTCCAGGAACCTACGAGCAGTACTTC.

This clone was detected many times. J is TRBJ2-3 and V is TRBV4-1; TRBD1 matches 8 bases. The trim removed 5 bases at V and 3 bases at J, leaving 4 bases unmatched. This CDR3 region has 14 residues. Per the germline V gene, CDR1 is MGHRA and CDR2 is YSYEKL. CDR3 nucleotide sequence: TGCGCCAGCAGCTCACGGACAGGGACAGATACGCAGTATTTT. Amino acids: CASSSRTGTDTQYF.

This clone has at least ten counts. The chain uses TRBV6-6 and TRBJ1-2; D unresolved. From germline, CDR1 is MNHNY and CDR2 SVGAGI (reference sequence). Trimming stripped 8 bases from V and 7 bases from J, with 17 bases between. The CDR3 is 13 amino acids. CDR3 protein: CASFEESVFGYTF. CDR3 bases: TGTGCCAGCTTTGAGGAAAGTGTATTTGGCTACACCTTC.

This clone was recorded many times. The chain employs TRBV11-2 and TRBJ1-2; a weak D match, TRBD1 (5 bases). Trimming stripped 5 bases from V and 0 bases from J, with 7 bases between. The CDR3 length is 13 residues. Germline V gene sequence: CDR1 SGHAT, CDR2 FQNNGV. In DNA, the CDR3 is TGTGCCAGCAGCCTCAGGGCTAACTATGGCTACACCTTC. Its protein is CASSLRANYGYTF.

The CDR3 DNA reads as TGTGCCAGCAGTTTACGTGGTTCCGAGGGCTACACCTTC. This codes for CASSLRGSEGYTF. The rearrangement uses TRBV28 and TRBJ1-2; unclear D gene. Germline V gene lookup returns CDR1 MDHEN and CDR2 SYDVKM. V gave up 2 bases and J gave up 8 bases, with 12 bases separating them. CDR3 length: 13 residues.

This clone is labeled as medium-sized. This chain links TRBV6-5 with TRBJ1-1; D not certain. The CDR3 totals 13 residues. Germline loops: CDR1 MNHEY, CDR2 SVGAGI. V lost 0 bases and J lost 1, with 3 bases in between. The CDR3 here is CASSYSQNTEAFF. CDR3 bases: TGTGCCAGCAGTTACTCTCAGAACACTGAAGCTTTCTTT.

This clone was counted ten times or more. CDR3 amino acids: CASSPYMDTGELFF. CDR3 nucleotides: TGTGCCAGCAGCCCTTACATGGACACCGGGGAGCTGTTTTTT. The chain uses TRBV11-3 and TRBJ2-2; D is unclear. This CDR3 has 14 amino acids. Trimming stripped 5 bases from V and 3 bases from J, with 10 bases between. From germline, CDR1 is SGHNT and CDR2 YENEEA. Full variable domain (remainder filled in from reference TRBV11-3 and TRBJ2-2): EAGVVQSPRYKIIEKKQPVAFWCNPISGHNTLYWYLQNLGQGPELLIRYENEEAVDDSQLPKDRFSAERLKGVDSTLKIQPAELGDSAVYLCASSPYMDTGELFFGEGSRLTVL.

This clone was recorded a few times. In nucleotides, the CDR3 is TGTGCCAGCTATGGGGGCGCCCCCGCGTACAATGAGCAGTTCTTC. Translation gives CASYGGAPAYNEQFF. The V and J genes are TRBV6-1 and TRBJ2-1; tentatively, D is TRBD1 (6 bases). CDR1 MNHNS and CDR2 SASEGT come from the germline V gene. This CDR3 spans 15 amino acids. Trimming stripped 8 bases from V and 4 bases from J, with 18 bases between.

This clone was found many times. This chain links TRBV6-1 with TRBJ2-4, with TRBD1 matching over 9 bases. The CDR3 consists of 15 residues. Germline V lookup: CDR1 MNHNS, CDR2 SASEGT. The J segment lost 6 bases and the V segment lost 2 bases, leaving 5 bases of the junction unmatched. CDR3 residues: CASSESGQGRNIQYF. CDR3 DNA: TGTGCCAGCAGTGAAAGTGGACAGGGGCGAAACATTCAGTACTTC.

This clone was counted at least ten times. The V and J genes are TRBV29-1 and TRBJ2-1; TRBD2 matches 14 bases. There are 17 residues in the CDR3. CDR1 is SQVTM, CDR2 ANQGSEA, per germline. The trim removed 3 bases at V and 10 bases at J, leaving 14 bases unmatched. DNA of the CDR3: TGCAGCGTTGACATGGCGACTAGCGGGAGGGCCATGGCGGAGCAGTTCTTC. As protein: CSVDMATSGRAMAEQFF.

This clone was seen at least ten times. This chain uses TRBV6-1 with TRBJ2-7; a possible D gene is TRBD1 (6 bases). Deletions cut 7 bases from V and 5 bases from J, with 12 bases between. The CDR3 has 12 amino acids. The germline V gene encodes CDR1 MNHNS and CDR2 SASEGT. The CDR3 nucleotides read TGTGCCAGCAACAGGGTTGGAAACGAGCAGTACTTC. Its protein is CASNRVGNEQYF.

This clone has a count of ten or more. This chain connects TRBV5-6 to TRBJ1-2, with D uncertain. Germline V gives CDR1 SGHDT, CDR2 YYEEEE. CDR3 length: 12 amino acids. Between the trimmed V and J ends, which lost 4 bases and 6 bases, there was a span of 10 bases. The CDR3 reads CASSAGKNGYTF. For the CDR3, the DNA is TGTGCCAGCAGCGCAGGAAAGAATGGCTACACCTTC.

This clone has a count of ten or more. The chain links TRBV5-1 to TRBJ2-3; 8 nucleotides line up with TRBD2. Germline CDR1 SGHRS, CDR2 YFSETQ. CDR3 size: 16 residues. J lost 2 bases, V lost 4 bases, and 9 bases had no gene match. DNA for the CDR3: TGCGCCAGCAGCACGGTAGCGGGACCCCTCACAGATACGCAGTATTTT. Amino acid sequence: CASSTVAGPLTDTQYF.

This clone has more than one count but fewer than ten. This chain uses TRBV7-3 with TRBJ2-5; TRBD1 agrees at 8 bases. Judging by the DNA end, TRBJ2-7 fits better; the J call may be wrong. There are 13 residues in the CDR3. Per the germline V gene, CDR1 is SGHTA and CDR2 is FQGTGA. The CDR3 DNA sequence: TGTGCCAGCAGCTTGGGACAGGTCTACGAGCAGTACTTC. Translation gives CASSLGQVYEQYF.

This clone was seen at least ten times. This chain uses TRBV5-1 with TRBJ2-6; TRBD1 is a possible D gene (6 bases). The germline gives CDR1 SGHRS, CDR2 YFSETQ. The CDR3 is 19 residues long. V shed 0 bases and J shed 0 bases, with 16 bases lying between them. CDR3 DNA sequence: TGCGCCAGCAGCTTGGAGGGGACAAGTCGGCGCTCTGGGGCCAACGTCCTGACTTTC. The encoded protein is CASSLEGTSRRSGANVLTF.